These 21 T cell receptor beta chains originate from one sample sequenced in a study of T-cell reconstitution after alpha-beta-depleted transplantation in children. Unique molecular identifiers were incorporated into the prepared TCRbeta library. TCRdb re-analysed the PCR reads in MiXCR, keeping a single row per CDR3 protein. The sample holds about 300,000 distinct CDR3 sequences; over 9% are singletons and the top ten take approximately 7%. Material: PBMCs, obtained before TCRalphabeta/CD19-depleted stem cell transplant. These receptors were collected from a boy under two years old with acute myeloid leukemia, due to receive a stem cell transplant.

At least ten counts were recorded for this clonotype. CDR3 nucleotides: TGTGCCATCAGATCCGGGACAGCTAATTCACCCCTCCACTTT. Encoded protein: CAIRSGTANSPLHF. The rearrangement joins TRBV10-3 to TRBJ1-6; TRBD1 matches 7 bases. Germline V gene sequence: CDR1 ENHRY, CDR2 SYGVKD. V lost 6 bases, J lost 6 bases, and 5 bases stayed unmatched. The CDR3 has 14 residues.

This clonotype was recorded at least ten times. The DNA of the CDR3 is TGTGCCAGCAGCCAGAGTGCGGGGCTGAGGGAAAAACTGTTTTTT. Residues: CASSQSAGLREKLFF. The rearrangement links TRBV7-9 to TRBJ1-4; the D gene is possibly TRBD1 (5 bases). The CDR3 is 15 amino acids. The V and J ends lost 5 bases and 8 bases respectively, with 18 bases between them. Germline CDR1 SEHNR, CDR2 FQNEAQ (reference sequence). The full variable domain, in which reference TRBV7-9 and TRBJ1-4 provide the parts outside the CDR3, is DTGVSQNPRHKITKRGQNVTFRCDPISEHNRLYWYRQTLGQGPEFLTYFQNEAQLEKSRLLSDRFSAERPKGSFSTLEIQRTEQGDSAMYLCASSQSAGLREKLFFGSGTQLSVL.

The chain couples TRBV7-8 to TRBJ2-6, with TRBD1 matching 7 bases. Germline CDR1 reads SGHVS; CDR2 reads FQNEAQ. This CDR3 has 18 residues. Trimming cost V 3 bases and J 0 bases; bases outside gene matches: 8. The CDR3 loop reads CASSFQTGSPSGANVLTF. CDR3 sequence (DNA): TGTGCCAGCAGCTTCCAGACAGGGAGTCCCTCTGGGGCCAACGTCCTGACTTTC. Full variable domain (remainder filled in from reference TRBV7-8 and TRBJ2-6): GAGVSQSPRYKVAKRGQDVALRCDPISGHVSLFWYQQALGQGPEFLTYFQNEAQLDKSGLPSDRFFAERPEGSVSTLKIQRTQQEDSAVYLCASSFQTGSPSGANVLTFGAGSRLTVL.

This clonotype turned up a few times. The CDR3 reads CASSVDRVGGYTF. CDR3 DNA sequence: TGTGCCAGCAGCGTCGACAGGGTTGGAGGCTACACCTTC. The chain combines TRBV9 with TRBJ1-2; TRBD1 aligns across 7 bases. Trimming took 2 bases from V and 8 from J; bases not matched to a gene: 6. The CDR3 contains 13 residues. Germline loops: CDR1 SGDLS, CDR2 YYNGEE.

The chain employs TRBV28 and TRBJ1-5; D is ambiguous. The CDR3 spans 13 residues. The germline CDR1 and CDR2 sequences are MDHEN and SYDVKM. Trimming pared 11 bases from V and 0 bases from J, leaving 11 bases between. CDR3 nucleotide sequence: TGTGCCGGGCAGGTCCATAGCAATCAGCCCCAGCATTTT. Its translation is CAGQVHSNQPQHF.

This chain links TRBV7-3 with TRBJ2-3, with 11 positions matching TRBD2. Trimming took 5 bases from V and 5 from J; bases not matched to a gene: 3. CDR1 and CDR2 (germline): SGHTA, FQGTGA. The CDR3 has 14 residues. CDR3 bases: TGTGCCAGCAGCGAAGGACTAGCGGGAGATACGCAGTATTTT. As protein: CASSEGLAGDTQYF. Filled out from reference TRBV7-3 and TRBJ2-3, the complete variable domain reads GAGVSQTPSNKVTEKGKYVELRCDPISGHTALYWYRQSLGQGPEFLIYFQGTGAADDSGLPNDRFFAVRPEGSVSTLKIQRTERGDSAVYLCASSEGLAGDTQYFGPGTRLTVL.

This clonotype was picked up many times. The rearrangement joins TRBV7-2 to TRBJ2-5; D is unresolved. The CDR3 loop spans 14 amino acids. Germline loops: CDR1 SGHTA, CDR2 FQGNSA. With 1 base removed from V and 3 bases from J, the gap between germline ends came to 9 bases. Here the CDR3 reads CASSLGWGKETQYF. DNA for the CDR3: TGTGCCAGCAGCTTAGGCTGGGGAAAAGAGACCCAGTACTTC.

This clonotype was seen many times. The chain employs TRBV5-1 and TRBJ2-1; either TRBD1 or TRBD2 may supply D (6 bases each). This CDR3 comprises 15 residues. Germline assignment: CDR1 SGHRS and CDR2 YFSETQ. The V gene lost 0 bases and the J gene lost 9 bases, with 16 bases spanning the gap. The CDR3 loop reads CASSLEGGGRLEQFF. DNA of the CDR3: TGCGCCAGCAGCTTGGAGGGGGGAGGACGACTTGAGCAGTTCTTC.

This clonotype was counted many times. The CDR3 spells CASSLEHTKAFF. Written as DNA, the CDR3 is TGCGCCAGCAGCTTGGAACACACCAAGGCGTTCTTC. V is TRBV5-1 and J is TRBJ2-1; D uncertain. Germline CDR1 is SGHRS and CDR2 is YFSETQ. V lost 0 bases and J 15 bases, leaving 13 bases between the germline ends. The CDR3 has 12 amino acids. Filled out from reference TRBV5-1 and TRBJ2-1, the complete variable domain reads KAGVTQTPRYLIKTRGQQVTLSCSPISGHRSVSWYQQTPGQGLQFLFEYFSETQRNKGNFPGRFSGRQFSNSRSEMNVSTLELGDSALYLCASSLEHTKAFFGPGTRLTVL.

This clonotype was recorded many times. CDR3 sequence: CATSDTGTANYGYTF. DNA of the CDR3: TGTGCCACCAGTGACACCGGGACGGCTAACTATGGCTACACCTTC. The chain couples TRBV24-1 to TRBJ1-2; TRBD1 is a possible D gene (5 bases). CDR1 is KGHDR, CDR2 SFDVKD, per germline. Trimming pared 4 bases from V and 0 bases from J, leaving 11 bases between. The CDR3 consists of 15 residues.

This clonotype was observed a handful of times. V gene TRBV29-1 combines with J gene TRBJ1-1; D not resolved. Germline V gene sequence: CDR1 SQVTM, CDR2 ANQGSEA. V was trimmed by 4 bases and J by 0 bases, leaving 15 bases between them. The CDR3 runs to 15 residues. CDR3 loop: CSVGEGVHLNTEAFF. CDR3 bases: TGCAGCGTTGGAGAGGGAGTACATTTGAACACTGAAGCTTTCTTT.

In this sample, this clonotype turned up many times. The rearrangement links TRBV6-5 to TRBJ1-5, with D possibly matching TRBD1 (6 bases). The CDR3 loop spans 14 amino acids. Germline CDR1 MNHEY, CDR2 SVGAGI. V lost 6 bases, J lost 6 bases, and 15 bases lay in between. CDR3 region: CASRQQGPSQPQHF. CDR3 coding DNA: TGTGCCAGCAGACAGCAGGGGCCCTCTCAGCCCCAGCATTTT.

This clonotype was counted at least ten times. The chain recombines TRBV27 with TRBJ2-1; 9 bases align to TRBD2. Germline V lookup: CDR1 MNHEY, CDR2 SMNVEV (reference sequence). There are 16 residues in the CDR3. V shed 5 bases, J shed 8 bases, and the junction held 13 bases outside the gene matches. CDR3 sequence: CASSPGSGGAGHEQFF. DNA of the CDR3: TGTGCCAGCAGTCCTGGTAGCGGGGGTGCCGGGCATGAGCAGTTCTTC.

The sample holds many counts of this clonotype. V gene TRBV12-3 or TRBV12-4 combines with J gene TRBJ1-5; 10 nucleotides match TRBD1. J lost 7 bases, V lost 5 bases, and 5 bases had no gene match. CDR3 length: 14 amino acids. CDR3 nucleotides: TGTGCCAGCAGTCCCGAGACAGGGGGCCAGCCCCAGCATTTT. This translates into CASSPETGGQPQHF.

At least ten counts were recorded for this clonotype. In nucleotides, the CDR3 is TGCGCCAGCAGCGGGCTTAGCGGGGGACCAGAGACCCAGTACTTC. This translates into CASSGLSGGPETQYF. This chain links TRBV5-1 with TRBJ2-5; TRBD2 aligns across 9 bases. Germline values: CDR1 SGHRS, CDR2 YFSETQ. The CDR3 length is 15 residues. J was trimmed by 4 bases and V by 4 bases; bases with no gene match: 8.

This clonotype was observed many times. This rearrangement joins TRBV28 to TRBJ1-1; D perhaps matches TRBD1 (5 bases). The CDR3 is 18 amino acids. CDR1 is MDHEN and CDR2 is SYDVKM in the germline V gene. The V gene lost 3 bases and the J gene lost 1 base, with 21 bases spanning the gap. The CDR3 region has the DNA TGTGCCAGCAGTTTCTACCTCTTCAGGGATGATGGGAACACTGAAGCTTTCTTT. Residues: CASSFYLFRDDGNTEAFF.

This clonotype came up a few times. The CDR3 reads CATSDHYTGDSGELFF. The CDR3 DNA is TGTGCCACCAGTGACCATTATACAGGGGACTCCGGGGAGCTGTTTTTT. The V gene is TRBV24-1, the J gene TRBJ2-2; perhaps TRBD1 as D (7 bases). Trimming removed 4 bases from V and 6 bases from J, with 17 bases in between. The CDR3 covers 16 residues. CDR1 is KGHDR and CDR2 is SFDVKD in the germline V gene.

This clonotype was recorded at least ten times. This rearrangement joins TRBV12-3 or TRBV12-4 to TRBJ1-4; the D is unclear. The CDR3 runs 12 residues. Trimming cost V 0 bases and J 14 bases, with 10 bases left between them. DNA for the CDR3: TGTGCCAGCAGTTTAGCGGCTGGCGGCCTGTTTTTT. Its translation: CASSLAAGGLFF.

This clonotype was detected ten times or more. The V call is TRBV5-1, the J call TRBJ2-3; D is ambiguous. V gave up 5 bases and J gave up 5 bases, with 12 bases separating them. The CDR3 is made up of 13 amino acids. Germline CDR1 is SGHRS and CDR2 is YFSETQ. CDR3 DNA: TGCGCCAGCAGTGGGAAGGTGAAAGATACGCAGTATTTT. Translation gives CASSGKVKDTQYF.

With respect to this clonotype: A much more abundant neighbour one base away suggests this may be a read error. V gene TRBV20-1 combines with J gene TRBJ1-4; D gene unclear. The length of the CDR3 is 13 residues. Looked up from germline, CDR1 is DFQATT and CDR2 is SNEGSKA (reference sequence). V was cut by 6 bases and J by 8 bases, with 16 bases left in between. The CDR3 reads CSALNRIGEKLFF. The CDR3 nucleotides are TGCAGTGCCCTGAATCGTATCGGGGAAAAACTGTTTTTT.

This clonotype was counted ten times or more. The rearrangement uses TRBV29-1 and TRBJ2-3; tentatively, D is TRBD2 (5 bases). Trimming pared 4 bases from V and 4 bases from J, leaving 12 bases between. Germline CDR1 reads SQVTM; CDR2 reads ANQGSEA. The length of the CDR3 is 13 residues. The chain's CDR3 is CSVGTRLADTQYF. DNA for the CDR3: TGCAGCGTTGGCACTAGACTCGCAGATACGCAGTATTTT.